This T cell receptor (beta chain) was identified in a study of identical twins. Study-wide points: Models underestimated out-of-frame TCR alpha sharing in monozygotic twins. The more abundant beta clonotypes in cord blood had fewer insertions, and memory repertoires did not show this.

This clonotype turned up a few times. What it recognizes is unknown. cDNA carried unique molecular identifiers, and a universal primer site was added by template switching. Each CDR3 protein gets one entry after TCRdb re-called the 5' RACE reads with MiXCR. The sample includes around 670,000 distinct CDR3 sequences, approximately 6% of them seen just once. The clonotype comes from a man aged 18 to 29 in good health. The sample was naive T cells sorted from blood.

Here the CDR3 DNA reads TGTGCCAGCAGCTTAGATCGTCGGCTAGCGGGAGACTACAATGAGCAGTTCTTC. The encoded protein is CASSLDRRLAGDYNEQFF. J is TRBJ2-1 and V is TRBV11-2, with TRBD2 matching over 10 bases. The length of the CDR3 is 18 residues. J was trimmed by 3 bases and V by 0 bases; bases with no gene match: 8. Germline V gives CDR1 SGHAT, CDR2 FQNNGV.